This T cell receptor (beta chain) was captured in a study of blood T cell repertoires in COVID-19. The CDR3 consists of 15 residues. V was clipped by 3 bases and J by 6 bases; unmatched bases: 9. Germline V gene sequence: CDR1 KGHSH, CDR2 LQKENI. Profiling relied on immunoSEQ multiplex PCR, and the TCRdb table lists in-frame clones only, not all of them. The table includes about 240,000 clones, more than 85% detected once. Specimen: peripheral blood. This clonotype was sampled from a woman aged 70 to 79 with active or convalescent COVID-19. The J gene is TRBJ1-2, the V gene TRBV18; 8 bases agree with TRBD1. The CDR3 region has the DNA TGTGCCAGCTCACCTGACAGGGGAGTCTCCAATGGCTACACCTTC. It encodes CASSPDRGVSNGYTF.